The next 6 T cell receptor beta chains were all read from a single sample in a study of blood T cell repertoires in COVID-19 (dated by TCRdb to the early 2020s). The library relied on the immunoSEQ multiplex PCR assay. Sourced from immuneACCESS, this table was stored by TCRdb with only in-frame sequences that have V and J called. A share of the clones is absent; for the studies checked, an unresolved V gene accounts for under half, and the remainder has no known explanation. For this sample the table gives some 260,000 clones, of which 88% were detected only once. The top ten constitute 6.3% of the sample. The sample comprised peripheral blood. Receptors originate from a woman between 25 and 40 years old with COVID-19, enrolled during active disease.

This clone was seen only once. V gene TRBV5-8 combines with J gene TRBJ1-2; a possible D gene is TRBD1 (6 bases). Per germline, CDR1 SGHTS and CDR2 YDEGEE. The CDR3 totals 13 residues. The V end lost 0 bases, the J end lost 6 bases, and 9 bases lay between the germline ends. CDR3 nucleotide sequence: TGTGCCAGCAGCTTGGATCAGGGGAATGGCTACACCTTC. It yields the protein CASSLDQGNGYTF.

The chain joins TRBV9 to TRBJ2-2; a possible D gene is TRBD1 (5 bases). V gave up 1 base and J gave up 0 bases, with 10 bases separating them. This CDR3 region has 16 residues. Germline V gene lookup returns CDR1 SGDLS and CDR2 YYNGEE. CDR3 DNA sequence: TGTGCCAGCAGCGTAAGTCACAGGACGAACACCGGGGAGCTGTTTTTT. It translates to CASSVSHRTNTGELFF.

This rearrangement joins TRBV5-4 to TRBJ2-1; 8 nucleotides agree with TRBD2. This CDR3 is 15 amino acids long. The V and J ends lost 1 base and 9 bases, in that order; junction bases with no gene match: 9. Germline V gives CDR1 SGHNT, CDR2 YYREEE (reference sequence). The DNA of the CDR3 is TGTGCCAGCAGCTTGCGGGCGGGAGGAATGGGTGAGCAGTTCTTC. This sequence encodes CASSLRAGGMGEQFF.

This chain joins TRBV11-3 and TRBJ2-3; D is uncertain. The CDR3 has 14 residues. Per germline, CDR1 SGHNT and CDR2 YENEEA. Between the trimmed V and J ends, which lost 3 bases and 0 bases, there was a span of 7 bases. This CDR3 is CASSFTASTDTQYF. CDR3 nucleotide sequence: TGTGCCAGCAGCTTTACAGCAAGCACAGATACGCAGTATTTT.

In its sample, this clone was seen once. The V gene is TRBV6-5, the J gene TRBJ1-1, with 7 bases aligning to TRBD1. The ends lost 6 bases at V and 10 bases at J; junction bases unmatched: 8. The CDR3 consists of 12 residues. Germline assignment: CDR1 MNHEY and CDR2 SVGAGI. This chain's CDR3 is CASSPTGIGAFF. The CDR3 DNA reads TGTGCCAGCAGCCCGACAGGGATTGGAGCTTTCTTT.

This rearrangement joins TRBV5-1 to TRBJ1-6; D perhaps matches TRBD1 (6 bases). Germline CDR1 and CDR2: SGHRS and YFSETQ. Deletions cut 6 bases from V and 5 bases from J, with 12 bases between. This CDR3 contains 14 residues. The CDR3 DNA sequence: TGCGCCAGCAAAACACAGGGCCATAATTCACCCCTCCACTTT. Translation gives CASKTQGHNSPLHF.